This T cell receptor beta chain was captured in a study of cytomegalovirus exposure and HLA in healthy donors. In the study overall: In an earlier analysis, almost 120 million unique TCR beta sequences were found from about 179 million T cells.

Notes on the study in general: With later analysis, a missense DCLRE1C variant became linked to TCR beta V- and J-gene trimming. Both high specificity and high sensitivity reportedly marked the classifier's diagnosis of cytomegalovirus status.

Primers for the PCR totalled 60 Vbeta and 13 Jbeta. Libraries were prepared by immunoSEQ multiplex PCR; TCRdb keeps only in-frame clonotypes and omits some of them. The table records some 200,000 clones, approximately 78% of them present only once. A note on this clone: The antigen is undetermined.

The specimen was PBMCs. The receptor's source is a woman aged 18-29 years in good health and CMV-seronegative.

CDR3 loop: CASASYEQYF. The CDR3 nucleotides read TGTGCCAGCGCGAGCTACGAGCAGTACTTC. The chain combines TRBV2 with TRBJ2-5; D gene unclear. Near its end, the DNA agrees better with TRBJ2-7, so the J call may be wrong. This CDR3 is built from 10 residues. Germline V lookup: CDR1 SNHLY, CDR2 FYNNEI.